This TCR beta chain was sequenced for a study of cytomegalovirus exposure and HLA in healthy donors. In the PCR, 60 Vbeta and 13 Jbeta primers were used. Profiling relied on immunoSEQ multiplex PCR, and the TCRdb table lists in-frame clones only, not all of them. The table lists about 180,000 clones, around 80% of them singletons. The germline V gene has CDR1 MNHNS and CDR2 SASEGT. The CDR3 contains 15 residues. The V gene end was trimmed by 1 base and the J gene end by 3 bases; junction bases not matched to a gene: 5. This chain uses TRBV6-1 with TRBJ2-7; the match to TRBD1 covers 8 bases. The sequence was obtained from a girl aged 2-10 years in good health and CMV-seropositive. Sequenced material: PBMCs. DNA of the CDR3: TGTGCCAGCAGTGAAGGCAGGGGGCGCGGCTACGAGCAGTACTTC. This codes for CASSEGRGRGYEQYF.